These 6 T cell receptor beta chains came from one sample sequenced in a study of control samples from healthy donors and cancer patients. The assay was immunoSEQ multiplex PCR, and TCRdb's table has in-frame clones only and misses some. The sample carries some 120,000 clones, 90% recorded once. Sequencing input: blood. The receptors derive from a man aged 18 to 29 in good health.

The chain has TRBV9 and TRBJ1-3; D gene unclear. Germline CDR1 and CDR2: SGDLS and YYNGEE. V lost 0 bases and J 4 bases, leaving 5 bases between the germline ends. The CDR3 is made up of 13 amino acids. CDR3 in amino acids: CASSVDRGNTIYF. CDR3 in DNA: TGTGCCAGCAGCGTAGATCGGGGAAACACCATATATTTT.

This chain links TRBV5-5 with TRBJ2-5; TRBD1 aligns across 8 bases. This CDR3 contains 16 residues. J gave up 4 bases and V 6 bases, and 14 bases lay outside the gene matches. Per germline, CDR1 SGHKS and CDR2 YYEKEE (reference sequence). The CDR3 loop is CASNPRGLGVAETQYF. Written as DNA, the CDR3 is TGTGCCAGCAACCCCAGGGGGCTGGGAGTTGCAGAGACCCAGTACTTC.

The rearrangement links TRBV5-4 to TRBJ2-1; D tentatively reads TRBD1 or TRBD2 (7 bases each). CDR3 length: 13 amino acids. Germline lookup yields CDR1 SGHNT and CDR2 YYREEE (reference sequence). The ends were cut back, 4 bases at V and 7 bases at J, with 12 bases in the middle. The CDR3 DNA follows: TGTGCCAGCAGCCCAGGGGGAGGGAATGAGCAGTTCTTC. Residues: CASSPGGGNEQFF.

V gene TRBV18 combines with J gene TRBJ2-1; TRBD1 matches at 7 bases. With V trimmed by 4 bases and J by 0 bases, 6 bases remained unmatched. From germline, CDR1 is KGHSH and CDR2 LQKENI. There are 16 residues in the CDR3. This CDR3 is CASSHGQASSYNEQFF. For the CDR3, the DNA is TGTGCCAGCTCACACGGACAGGCCAGCTCCTACAATGAGCAGTTCTTC.

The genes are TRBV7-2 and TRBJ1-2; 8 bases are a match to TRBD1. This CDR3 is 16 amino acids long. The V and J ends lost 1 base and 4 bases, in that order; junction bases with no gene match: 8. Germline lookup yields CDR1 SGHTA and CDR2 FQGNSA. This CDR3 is CASSLEAGGFGYGYTF. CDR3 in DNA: TGTGCCAGCAGCTTAGAGGCAGGGGGCTTCGGCTATGGCTACACCTTC.

The CDR3 reads CASTHLEARNQPQHF. CDR3 in DNA: TGTGCCAGCACCCATCTAGAGGCTCGCAATCAGCCCCAGCATTTT. The rearrangement links TRBV21-1 to TRBJ1-5. TRBV21-1 constitutes a pseudogene. There are 15 residues in the CDR3.